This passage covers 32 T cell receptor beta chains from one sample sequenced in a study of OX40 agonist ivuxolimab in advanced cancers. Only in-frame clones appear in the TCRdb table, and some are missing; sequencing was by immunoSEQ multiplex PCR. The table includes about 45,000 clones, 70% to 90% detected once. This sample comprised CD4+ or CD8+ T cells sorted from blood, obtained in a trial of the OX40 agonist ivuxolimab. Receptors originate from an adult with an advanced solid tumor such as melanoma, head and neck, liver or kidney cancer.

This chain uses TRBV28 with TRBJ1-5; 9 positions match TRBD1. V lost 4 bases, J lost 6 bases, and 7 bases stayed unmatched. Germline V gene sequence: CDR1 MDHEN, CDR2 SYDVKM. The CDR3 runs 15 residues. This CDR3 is CASSWGQGFRQPQHF. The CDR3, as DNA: TGTGCCAGCAGTTGGGGACAGGGATTTCGTCAGCCCCAGCATTTT.

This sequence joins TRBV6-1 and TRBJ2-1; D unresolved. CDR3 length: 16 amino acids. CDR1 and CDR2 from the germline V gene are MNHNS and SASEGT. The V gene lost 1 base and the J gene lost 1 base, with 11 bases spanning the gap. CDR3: CASSEGWGSSYNEQFF. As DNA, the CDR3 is TGTGCCAGCAGTGAAGGGTGGGGTAGTTCCTACAATGAGCAGTTCTTC.

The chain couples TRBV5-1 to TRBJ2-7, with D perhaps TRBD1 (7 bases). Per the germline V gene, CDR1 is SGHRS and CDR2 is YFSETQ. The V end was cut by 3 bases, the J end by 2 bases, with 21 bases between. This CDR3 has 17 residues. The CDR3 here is CASSWGTVGGPTYEQYF. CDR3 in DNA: TGCGCCAGCAGCTGGGGGACAGTGGGGGGCCCCACCTACGAGCAGTACTTC.

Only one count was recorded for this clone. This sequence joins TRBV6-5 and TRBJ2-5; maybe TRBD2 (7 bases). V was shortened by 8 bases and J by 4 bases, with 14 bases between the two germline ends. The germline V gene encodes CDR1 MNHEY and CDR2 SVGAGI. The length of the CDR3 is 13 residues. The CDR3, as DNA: TGTGCCAGCGGGGGGCGGGGGCGAGAGACCCAGTACTTC. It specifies CASGGRGRETQYF.

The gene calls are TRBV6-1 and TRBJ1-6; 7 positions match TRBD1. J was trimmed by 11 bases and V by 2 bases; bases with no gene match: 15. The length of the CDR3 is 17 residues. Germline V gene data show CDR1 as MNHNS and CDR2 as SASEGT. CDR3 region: CASSESRGQNRLTPLHF. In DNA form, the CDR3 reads TGTGCCAGCAGTGAATCCAGGGGACAGAACAGACTAACACCCCTCCACTTT.

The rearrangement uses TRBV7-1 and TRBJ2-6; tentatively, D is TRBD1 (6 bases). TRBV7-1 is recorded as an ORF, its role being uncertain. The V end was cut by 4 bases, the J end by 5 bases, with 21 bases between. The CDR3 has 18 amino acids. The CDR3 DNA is TGTGCCAGCAGCTTTGGCGATCAGGGACAAAGTCGGGCCAACGTCCTGACTTTC. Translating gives CASSFGDQGQSRANVLTF.

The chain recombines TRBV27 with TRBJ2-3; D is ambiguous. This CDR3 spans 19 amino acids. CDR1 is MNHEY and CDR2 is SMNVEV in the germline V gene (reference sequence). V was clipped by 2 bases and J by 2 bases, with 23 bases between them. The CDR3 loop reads CASSLDPHQQRLVTDTQYF. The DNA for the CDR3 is TGTGCCAGCAGTTTAGACCCTCACCAACAGCGCCTAGTCACAGATACGCAGTATTTT.

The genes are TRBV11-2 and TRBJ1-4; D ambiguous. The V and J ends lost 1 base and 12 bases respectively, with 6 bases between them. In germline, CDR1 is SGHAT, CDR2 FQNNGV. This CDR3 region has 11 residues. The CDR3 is CASSLGVQLFF. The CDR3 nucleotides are TGTGCCAGCAGCTTAGGGGTGCAACTGTTTTTT.

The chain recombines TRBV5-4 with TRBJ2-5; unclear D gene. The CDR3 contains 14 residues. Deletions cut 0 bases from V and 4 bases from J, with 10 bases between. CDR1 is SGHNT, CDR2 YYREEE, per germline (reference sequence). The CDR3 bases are TGTGCCAGCAGCTTGGTCCTAGATCCAGAGACCCAGTACTTC. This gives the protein CASSLVLDPETQYF.

CDR3 sequence (DNA): TGTGCCAGCAGTTTTATCTCAGATACGCAGTATTTT. Amino acids: CASSFISDTQYF. The V gene is TRBV28, the J gene TRBJ2-3, with D unclear. The V gene lost 3 bases and the J gene lost 4 bases, with 5 bases spanning the gap. In germline, CDR1 is MDHEN, CDR2 SYDVKM. The CDR3 covers 12 residues. The full variable domain, its missing parts supplied by reference TRBV28 and TRBJ2-3, is DVKVTQSSRYLVKRTGEKVFLECVQDMDHENMFWYRQDPGLGLRLIYFSYDVKMKEKGDIPEGYSVSREKKERFSLILESASTNQTSMYLCASSFISDTQYFGPGTRLTVL.

This CDR3 is CASSHPGLLRTDTQYF. The CDR3 coding sequence is TGCGCCAGCAGCCACCCGGGACTACTTCGCACAGATACGCAGTATTTT. The genes are TRBV4-1 and TRBJ2-3, with 7 bases fitting TRBD2. This CDR3 region has 16 residues. Germline lookup yields CDR1 MGHRA and CDR2 YSYEKL. The ends lost 3 bases at V and 1 base at J; junction bases unmatched: 7.

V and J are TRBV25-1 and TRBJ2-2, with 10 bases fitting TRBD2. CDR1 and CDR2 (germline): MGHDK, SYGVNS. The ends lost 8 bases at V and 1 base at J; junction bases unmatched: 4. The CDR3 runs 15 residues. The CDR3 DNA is TGTGCCAGCGGAGCTAGCGGGAGGAACACCGGGGAGCTGTTTTTT. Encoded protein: CASGASGRNTGELFF.

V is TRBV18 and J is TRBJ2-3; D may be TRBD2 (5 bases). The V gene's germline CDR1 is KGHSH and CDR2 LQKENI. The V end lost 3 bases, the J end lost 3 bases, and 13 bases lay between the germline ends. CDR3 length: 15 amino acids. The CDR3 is CASSPVGEVTDTQYF. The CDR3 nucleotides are TGTGCCAGCTCACCGGTGGGAGAAGTAACAGATACGCAGTATTTT.

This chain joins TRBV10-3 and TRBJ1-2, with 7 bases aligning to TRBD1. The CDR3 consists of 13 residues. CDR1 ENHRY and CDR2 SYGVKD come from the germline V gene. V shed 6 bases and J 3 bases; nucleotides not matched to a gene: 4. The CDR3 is CAIRAGTDYGYTF. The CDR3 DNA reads TGTGCCATCAGGGCCGGGACAGACTATGGCTACACCTTC.

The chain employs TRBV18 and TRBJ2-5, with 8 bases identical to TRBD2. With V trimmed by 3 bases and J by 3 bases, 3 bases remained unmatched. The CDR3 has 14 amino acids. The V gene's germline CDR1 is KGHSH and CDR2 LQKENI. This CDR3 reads CASSPGLGEETQYF. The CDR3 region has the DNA TGTGCCAGCTCACCGGGACTAGGAGAAGAGACCCAGTACTTC.

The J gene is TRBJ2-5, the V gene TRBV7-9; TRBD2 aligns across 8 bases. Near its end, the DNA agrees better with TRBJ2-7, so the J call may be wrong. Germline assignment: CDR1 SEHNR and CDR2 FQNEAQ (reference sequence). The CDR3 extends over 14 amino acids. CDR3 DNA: TGTGCCAGCAGCCCGGGGGGGCCCCTCTACGAGCAGTACTTC. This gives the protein CASSPGGPLYEQYF.

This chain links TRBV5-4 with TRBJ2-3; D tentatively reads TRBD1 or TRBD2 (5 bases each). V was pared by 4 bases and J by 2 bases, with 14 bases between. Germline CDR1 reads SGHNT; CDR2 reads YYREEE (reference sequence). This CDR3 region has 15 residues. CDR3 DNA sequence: TGTGCCAGCAGCCGAGGGGAGTCGTCCACAGATACGCAGTATTTT. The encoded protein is CASSRGESSTDTQYF.

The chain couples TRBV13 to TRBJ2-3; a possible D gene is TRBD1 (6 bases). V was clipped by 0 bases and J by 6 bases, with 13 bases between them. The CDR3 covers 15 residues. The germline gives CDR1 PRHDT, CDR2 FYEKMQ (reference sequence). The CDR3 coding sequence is TGTGCCAGCAGCTTAGGGGGTCGAGGGGGTGATACGCAGTATTTT. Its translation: CASSLGGRGGDTQYF.

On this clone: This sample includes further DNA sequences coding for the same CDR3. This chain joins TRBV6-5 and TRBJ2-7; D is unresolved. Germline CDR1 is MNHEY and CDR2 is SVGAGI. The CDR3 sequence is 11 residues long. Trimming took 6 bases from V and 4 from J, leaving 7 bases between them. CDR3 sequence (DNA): TGTGCCAGCAGCGACGGGTACGAGCAGTACTTC. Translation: CASSDGYEQYF.

CDR3 region: CASSTRPGTDTQYF. CDR3 in DNA: TGTGCCAGCAGCACGAGGCCAGGTACAGATACGCAGTATTTT. The V and J genes are TRBV7-9 and TRBJ2-3, with D unresolved. The germline CDR1 and CDR2 sequences are SEHNR and FQNEAQ (reference sequence). Trimming removed 5 bases from V and 3 bases from J, with 12 bases in between. CDR3 length: 14 residues.

CDR3 region: CAISDPRVNTEAFF. CDR3 nucleotide sequence: TGTGCCATCAGTGACCCCAGGGTGAACACTGAAGCTTTCTTT. This chain uses TRBV10-3 with TRBJ1-1; possibly TRBD1 for D (5 bases). Germline CDR1 and CDR2: ENHRY and SYGVKD. Trimming left V 3 bases short and J 0 bases short, with 8 bases between. The CDR3 sequence is 14 residues long.

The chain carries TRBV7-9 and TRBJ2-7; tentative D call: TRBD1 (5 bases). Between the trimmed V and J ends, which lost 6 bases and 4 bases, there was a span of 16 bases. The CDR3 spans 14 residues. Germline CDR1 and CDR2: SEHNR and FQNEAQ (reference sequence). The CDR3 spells CASSPSETDYEQYF. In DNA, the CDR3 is TGTGCCAGCAGTCCCTCGGAGACAGATTACGAGCAGTACTTC.

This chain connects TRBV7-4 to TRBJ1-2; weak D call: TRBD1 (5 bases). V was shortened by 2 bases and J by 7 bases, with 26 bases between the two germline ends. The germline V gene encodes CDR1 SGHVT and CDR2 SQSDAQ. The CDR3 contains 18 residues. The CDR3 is CASSLQDIRDLRPLGYTF. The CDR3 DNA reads TGTGCCAGCAGCTTACAAGATATCCGGGACCTTCGGCCACTTGGCTACACCTTC.

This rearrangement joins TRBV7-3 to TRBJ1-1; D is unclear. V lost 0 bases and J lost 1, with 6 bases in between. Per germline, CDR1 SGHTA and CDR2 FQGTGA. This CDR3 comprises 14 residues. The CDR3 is CASSLTHTNTEAFF. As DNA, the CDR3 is TGTGCCAGCAGCTTAACGCACACGAACACTGAAGCTTTCTTT. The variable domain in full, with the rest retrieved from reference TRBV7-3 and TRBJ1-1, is GAGVSQTPSNKVTEKGKYVELRCDPISGHTALYWYRQSLGQGPEFLIYFQGTGAADDSGLPNDRFFAVRPEGSVSTLKIQRTERGDSAVYLCASSLTHTNTEAFFGQGTRLTVV.

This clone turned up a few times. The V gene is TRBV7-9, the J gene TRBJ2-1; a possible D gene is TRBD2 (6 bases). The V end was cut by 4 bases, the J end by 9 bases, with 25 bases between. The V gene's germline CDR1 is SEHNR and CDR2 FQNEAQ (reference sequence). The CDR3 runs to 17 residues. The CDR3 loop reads CASSSSTTRDSAFEQFF. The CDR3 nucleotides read TGTGCCAGCAGCTCTAGTACAACCCGGGACTCGGCATTTGAGCAGTTCTTC. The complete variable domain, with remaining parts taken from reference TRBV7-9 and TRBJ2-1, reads DTGVSQNPRHKITKRGQNVTFRCDPISEHNRLYWYRQTLGQGPEFLTYFQNEAQLEKSRLLSDRFSAERPKGSFSTLEIQRTEQGDSAMYLCASSSSTTRDSAFEQFFGPGTRLTVL.

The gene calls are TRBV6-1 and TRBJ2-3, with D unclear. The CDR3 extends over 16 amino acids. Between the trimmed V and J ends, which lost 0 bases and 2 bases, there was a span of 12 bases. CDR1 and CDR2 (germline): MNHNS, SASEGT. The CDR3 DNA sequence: TGTGCCAGCAGTGAAGCGCATTCTTATTACACAGATACGCAGTATTTT. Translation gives CASSEAHSYYTDTQYF.

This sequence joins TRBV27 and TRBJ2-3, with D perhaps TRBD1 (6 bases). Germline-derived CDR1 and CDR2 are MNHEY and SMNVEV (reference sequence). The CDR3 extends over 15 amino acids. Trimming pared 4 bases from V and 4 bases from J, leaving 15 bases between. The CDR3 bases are TGTGCCAGCAGTTCAGGGACAACCCCCTCAGATACGCAGTATTTT. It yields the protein CASSSGTTPSDTQYF.

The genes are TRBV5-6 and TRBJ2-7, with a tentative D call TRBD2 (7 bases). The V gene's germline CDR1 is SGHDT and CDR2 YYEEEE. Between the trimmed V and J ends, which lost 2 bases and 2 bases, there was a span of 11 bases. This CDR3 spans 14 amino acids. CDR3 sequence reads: CASSLRGAAYEQYF. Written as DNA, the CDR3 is TGTGCCAGCAGCTTACGGGGGGCGGCCTACGAGCAGTACTTC.

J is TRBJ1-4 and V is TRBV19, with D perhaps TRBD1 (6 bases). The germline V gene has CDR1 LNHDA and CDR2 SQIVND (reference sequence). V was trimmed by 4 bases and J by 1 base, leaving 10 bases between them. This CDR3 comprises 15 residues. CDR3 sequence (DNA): TGTGCCAGTAGTAAATTACAGGGAACTAATGAAAAACTGTTTTTT. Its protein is CASSKLQGTNEKLFF.

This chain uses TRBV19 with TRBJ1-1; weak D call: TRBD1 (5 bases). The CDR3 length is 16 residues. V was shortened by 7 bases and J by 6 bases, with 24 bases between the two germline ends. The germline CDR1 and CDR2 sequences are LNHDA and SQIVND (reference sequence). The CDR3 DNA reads TGTGCCAGTAAGAGGGCCACGGCGGGGGAGGCCCCTGAAGCTTTCTTT. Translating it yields CASKRATAGEAPEAFF.

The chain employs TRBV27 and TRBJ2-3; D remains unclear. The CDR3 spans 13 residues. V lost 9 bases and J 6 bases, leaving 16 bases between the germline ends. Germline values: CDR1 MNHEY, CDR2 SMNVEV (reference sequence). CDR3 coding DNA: TGTGCCAGTATTTTTCCGGGTTCTGATACGCAGTATTTT. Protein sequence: CASIFPGSDTQYF.

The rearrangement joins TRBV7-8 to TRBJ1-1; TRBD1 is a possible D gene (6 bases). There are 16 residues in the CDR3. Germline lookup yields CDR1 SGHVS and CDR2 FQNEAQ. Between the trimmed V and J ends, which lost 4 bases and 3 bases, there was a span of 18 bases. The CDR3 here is CASSSPGHSPYTEAFF. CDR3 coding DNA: TGTGCCAGCAGCTCGCCGGGACATTCGCCCTACACTGAAGCTTTCTTT.